This T cell receptor beta chain was obtained from a study of shared clonotypes between healthy human individuals. Deletions cut 2 bases from V and 2 bases from J, with 10 bases between. The CDR3 has 15 residues. Germline V CDR1 and CDR2: SGHTA, FQGNSA. Approximately 98 million PBMCs went into genomic DNA for unsorted samples. The assay ran at deep level. Ten immunoSEQ deep assay plates held the unsorted PBMC DNA. In the source study's methods: For the immunoSEQ data, sequences were junction-only without quality scores, so filtering differed. Only in-frame clones appear in the TCRdb table, and some are missing; sequencing was by immunoSEQ multiplex PCR. V, J and clone size are taken as reported in that table, and D and trimming were inferred from the DNA itself. The sample has about 460,000 clones, about 74% seen once. This clone occurred many times.

This TCR was sampled from a woman aged 40 to 49 in good health. Some clones in this sample may be carry-over from other donors' samples. This rearrangement joins TRBV7-2 to TRBJ2-1, with D unresolved. The sequencing sample was made of PBMCs. CDR3: CASSLPRRTYNEQFF. CDR3 in DNA: TGTGCCAGCAGCTTACCTCGCCGGACCTACAATGAGCAGTTCTTC.